The clone carrying this T cell receptor (beta chain) came up many times. The antigen is not known. A single record per CDR3 protein comes from TCRdb applying MiXCR to the 5' RACE reads. Of around 150,000 distinct CDR3 sequences in the sample, approximately 14% are singletons; the top ten hold roughly 13%. The sample is drawn from a study of T-cell memory formation after mild COVID-19. Study results and caveats: Shrinking CD4+ clones were chiefly CM and EM; CD8+ ones were chiefly EMRA.

The sample was PBMCs or a T cell subset sorted from them (not recorded which). The TCR originated in an adult woman who had mild COVID-19 (a few samples of this study predate the infection). Cell type and time point are not known.

CDR3 protein: CASSYTMTGPGANVLTF. CDR3 nucleotides: TGTGCCAGCAGTTATACAATGACAGGCCCTGGGGCCAACGTCCTGACTTTC. The chain couples TRBV6-5 to TRBJ2-6, with D perhaps matching TRBD1 (6 bases). V was shortened by 3 bases and J by 2 bases, with 14 bases between the two germline ends. The CDR3 extends over 17 amino acids. The germline V gene has CDR1 MNHEY and CDR2 SVGAGI.